The rows below give T cell receptor beta chains drawn from one sample of a study of blood T cell repertoires in COVID-19. Libraries were prepared by immunoSEQ multiplex PCR; TCRdb keeps only in-frame clonotypes and omits some of them. The sample consists of about 26,000 clones, approximately 90% of them appearing once. The sequenced material came from peripheral blood. These receptor sequences come from a human donor in a cohort sampled during active COVID-19. Each CDR3 is given with its conserved first and last residue. Fields, in order: clone size, J gene, D gene, V gene, CDR3 DNA, CDR3 protein. The D gene is left open where the match is weak. Part of the rows lack a size; the others show once, few, many or a class for expanded clones.

.	TRBJ1-2	TRBD1	TRBV6-6	TGTGCCAGCAGTCCCCAGGGGGGTGAAGGCTACACCTTC	CASSPQGGEGYTF
once	TRBJ1-2	.	TRBV27	TGTGCCAGCAGTTTCCTCGCTCGCGGCTCCAACTATGGCTACACCTTC	CASSFLARGSNYGYTF
few	TRBJ2-1	.	TRBV9	TGTGCCAGCAGCCCCTTCCCAGGGTACAATGAGCAGTTCTTC	CASSPFPGYNEQFF
once	TRBJ1-1	TRBD1	TRBV7-2	TGTGCCAGCAGTACGGACAGGGCTTCCGAAGCTTTCTTT	CASSTDRASEAFF
.	TRBJ1-6	.	TRBV6-2/TRBV6-3	TGTGCCAGCAGTACAGGACACTATAATTCACCCCTCCACTTT	CASSTGHYNSPLHF
.	TRBJ2-7	TRBD2	TRBV7-2	TGTGCCAGCAGCCTGGGAGGGGCTCTCCGGGAGCAGTACTTC	CASSLGGALREQYF
once	TRBJ1-3	.	TRBV5-5	TGTGCCAGCACCCTACCGCGGGGAAACACCATATATTTT	CASTLPRGNTIYF
.	TRBJ1-1	TRBD1	TRBV6-5	TGTGCCAGCAGTTCCGGACAGGGGAAAACTGAAGCTTTCTTT	CASSSGQGKTEAFF
.	TRBJ2-3	.	TRBV7-9	TGTGCCAGCAGCTTGGAACTAGGTTCTTCAGATACGCAGTATTTT	CASSLELGSSDTQYF
.	TRBJ1-5	.	TRBV24-1	TGTGCCACCAGTGATTCCACCCCACGAGAGGCTGGGAATCAGCCCCAGCATTTT	CATSDSTPREAGNQPQHF
.	TRBJ1-1	.	TRBV27	TGTGCCAGCAGTTATTGGCAGGGGAGGGATGAAGCTTTCTTT	CASSYWQGRDEAFF